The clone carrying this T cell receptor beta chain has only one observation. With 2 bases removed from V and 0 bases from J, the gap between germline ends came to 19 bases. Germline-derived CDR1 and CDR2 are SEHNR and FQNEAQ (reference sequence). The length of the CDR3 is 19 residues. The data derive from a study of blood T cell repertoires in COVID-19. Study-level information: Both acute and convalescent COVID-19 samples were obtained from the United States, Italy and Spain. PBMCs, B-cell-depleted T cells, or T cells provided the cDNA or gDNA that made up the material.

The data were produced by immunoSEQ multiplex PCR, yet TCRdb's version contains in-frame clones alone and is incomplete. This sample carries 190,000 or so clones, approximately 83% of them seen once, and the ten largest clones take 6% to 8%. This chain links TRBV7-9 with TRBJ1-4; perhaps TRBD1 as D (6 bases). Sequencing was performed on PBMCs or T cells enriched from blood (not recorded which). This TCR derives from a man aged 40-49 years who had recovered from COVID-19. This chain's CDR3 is CASSLLRLGTFATNEKLFF. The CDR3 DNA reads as TGTGCCAGCAGCTTACTACGCTTAGGGACATTTGCAACTAATGAAAAACTGTTTTTT.